This is a list of T cell receptor beta chains from one sample in a study of PD-1 blockade in classical Hodgkin lymphoma. Method: immunoSEQ multiplex PCR; TCRdb's copy keeps in-frame clones and lacks some. The data show about 32,000 clones, roughly four fifths seen once. The source material was peripheral blood mononuclear cells (PBMCs), sampled at baseline. These receptors were obtained from a human donor with classical Hodgkin lymphoma. Both conserved end residues are part of each CDR3. A D gene is named only where the DNA matches it firmly. Rows give clone size only sometimes, using once, few, many, or a class for an expanded clone.

d_gene | j_gene | abundance | v_gene | CDR3nt | CDR3aa
. | TRBJ2-7 | . | TRBV18 | TGTGCCAGCTCACCTTCAGGAACAGGCGAGCAGTACTTC | CASSPSGTGEQYF
. | TRBJ1-3 | . | TRBV6-1 | TGTGCCAGCGGCCGGGGGCTATCTGGAAACACCATATATTTT | CASGRGLSGNTIYF
. | TRBJ1-1 | . | TRBV28 | TGTGCCAGCAACTCAAAAGACACTGAAGCTTTCTTT | CASNSKDTEAFF
. | TRBJ2-1 | . | TRBV9 | TGTGCCAGCAGCGACCAGGGGGGGACTCGTGGTGAGCAGTTCTTC | CASSDQGGTRGEQFF
TRBD1 | TRBJ1-2 | . | TRBV29-1 | TGCAGCGTCGTAGCCGGGACAGGGAACTATGGCTACACCTTC | CSVVAGTGNYGYTF
. | TRBJ2-1 | . | TRBV7-3 | TGTGCCAGCAGCTTAAATCCCAGGGGCAATGAGCAGTTCTTC | CASSLNPRGNEQFF
. | TRBJ1-1 | large | TRBV11-3 | TGTGCCAGCAGCCAACGCGGGAACACTGAAGCTTTCTTT | CASSQRGNTEAFF
. | TRBJ2-3 | . | TRBV9 | TGTGCCAGCAGCAGCCTGCGGCAGACTAACACAGATACGCAGTATTTT | CASSSLRQTNTDTQYF
. | TRBJ2-7 | . | TRBV2 | TGTGCCAGCAGTGGCGGACAGATATGGTCGCAGTACTTC | CASSGGQIWSQYF
. | TRBJ2-2 | . | TRBV5-4 | TGTGCCAGCAGCTTGGACCTAGACGCGAACACCGGGGAGCTGTTTTTT | CASSLDLDANTGELFF
. | TRBJ2-7 | . | TRBV4-3 | TGCGCCAGCAGCCAATCGTGGTTGGGCTACGAGCAGTACTTC | CASSQSWLGYEQYF
TRBD1 | TRBJ1-1 | . | TRBV18 | TGTGCCAGCTCACCCATAGCCGGGACAGGACTGAACACTGAAGCTTTCTTT | CASSPIAGTGLNTEAFF
TRBD1 | TRBJ1-4 | . | TRBV5-1 | TGCGCCAGCAGCATGGGACAGCCTAATGAAAAACTGTTTTTT | CASSMGQPNEKLFF
TRBD1 | TRBJ2-7 | . | TRBV28 | TGTGCCAGCAGTTCCCCCGGGACAGGAATTAAGGGGTACTTC | CASSSPGTGIKGYF
. | TRBJ2-3 | . | TRBV7-7 | TGTGCCAGCAGTCAAGGGACCTCTCTAAGCACAGATACGCAGTATTTT | CASSQGTSLSTDTQYF
TRBD1 | TRBJ2-1 | . | TRBV5-1 | TGCGCCAGCAGCCGAGGACAGGGGGGCTACAATGAGCAGTTCTTC | CASSRGQGGYNEQFF
. | TRBJ1-1 | few | TRBV5-1 | TGCGCCAGCAGCCCCCGGGACGGGAACACTGAAGCTTTCTTT | CASSPRDGNTEAFF
. | TRBJ1-2 | . | TRBV7-2 | TGTGCCAGCAGCTTAGAGGTGGGGGCCGATATCTATGGCTACACCTTC | CASSLEVGADIYGYTF
TRBD1 | TRBJ1-4 | . | TRBV7-6 | TGTGCCAGCAGCGCCCAAGCAGGGGGGGTGGGGAAACTGTTTTTT | CASSAQAGGVGKLFF
. | TRBJ2-7 | . | TRBV5-6 | TGTGCCAGCAGCTTGGTCGGGGGGCACGAGCAGTACTTC | CASSLVGGHEQYF
TRBD2 | TRBJ2-3 | . | TRBV7-9 | TGTGCCAGCAGCCCCAGGAGCGGGGGAGCCACAAATACGCAGTATTTT | CASSPRSGGATNTQYF
. | TRBJ2-6 | . | TRBV11-2 | TGTGCCAGCTACTCTGCTCTGGGGGAGGTCTATGGGGCCAACGTCCTGACTTTC | CASYSALGEVYGANVLTF
. | TRBJ1-5 | once | TRBV4-2 | TGTGCCAGCAGCTCCGGGGGGGGGCACCAGCCCCAGCATTTT | CASSSGGGHQPQHF
. | TRBJ2-5 | . | TRBV9 | TGTGCCAGCAGCGTAGACGTCGGGGCCAGGGAGACCCAGTACTTC | CASSVDVGARETQYF
TRBD1 | TRBJ1-4 | . | TRBV2 | TGTGCCAGCAGTTCACAGGGGGTCGGGGATGAAAAACTGTTTTTT | CASSSQGVGDEKLFF
. | TRBJ1-1 | once | TRBV6-5 | TGTGCCAGCAGTCCACATTGGGGTTTGAACACTGAAGCTTTCTTT | CASSPHWGLNTEAFF
. | TRBJ2-1 | . | TRBV25-1 | TGTGCCAGCAGCCTCACCGAAAATGAGCAGTTCTTC | CASSLTENEQFF
TRBD2 | TRBJ2-1 | few | TRBV19 | TGTGCCAGTAGCCCAACCAGCGGGGGGTACAATGAGCAGTTCTTC | CASSPTSGGYNEQFF
. | TRBJ1-1 | . | TRBV18 | TGTGCCAGCTCACCACTAGTGAACACTGAAGCTTTCTTT | CASSPLVNTEAFF
TRBD1 | TRBJ2-1 | . | TRBV10-2 | TGCGCCAGCAGTGAGGTACAGGGGGCACGCGAGCAGTTCTTC | CASSEVQGAREQFF
. | TRBJ2-7 | . | TRBV7-3 | TGTGCCAGCAGCTTGCAAGACGGACCCTACGAGCAGTACTTC | CASSLQDGPYEQYF
. | TRBJ1-1 | . | TRBV7-3 | TGTGCCAGCAGCTATCGGGGCGCGGCGAACACTGAAGCTTTCTTT | CASSYRGAANTEAFF
TRBD1 | TRBJ2-5 | . | TRBV6-5 | TGTGCCAGCAGTCTCAGGGGGCAGGGGGAGACCCAGTACTTC | CASSLRGQGETQYF
. | TRBJ1-4 | once | TRBV19 | TGTGCCAGTAGTCCTGTTACAGGAGGGCCTTACGAAAAACTGTTTTTT | CASSPVTGGPYEKLFF
. | TRBJ1-6 | . | TRBV5-1 | TGCGCCAGCAGCTTGGGACAGGACGTATCACCCCTCCACTTT | CASSLGQDVSPLHF
. | TRBJ1-2 | . | TRBV15 | TGTGCCACCAGCGGCCATATGGGGGAGAGCTATGGCTACACCTTC | CATSGHMGESYGYTF